This T cell receptor beta chain was found in a study of T cells in Graves' hyperthyroidism and ophthalmopathy. Study summary: Before any treatment, at initial diagnosis, peripheral blood was collected.

The hyperthyroidism patients had all been newly diagnosed, and their disease duration was under 2 months. Their ages ranged from 18 to 65 years. Amplified TCR beta CDR3 regions came from RNA transcripts. An initial round of RT-PCR targeting the TCR CDR3 relied on the HTBI primer set. Via MiXCR, TCRdb re-called the multiplex PCR reads, giving one row per CDR3 protein. This table has 300,000 to 450,000 distinct CDR3 sequences, around a quarter appearing once. This clonotype was seen only a few times. Its antigen remains unknown. Study results and caveats: From stable hyperthyroidism, ophthalmopathy was separated by a 13 V-J model. Peripheral blood also featured most of the thyroid clonotypes expanded above 0.001.

Sequencing was performed on blood. The sequence was collected from a man aged 45-65 years with Graves' hyperthyroidism.

This chain's CDR3 is CASSPQIGEQYF. CDR3 DNA: TGTGCCAGCAGCCCTCAGATTGGCGAGCAGTACTTC. The chain couples TRBV7-9 to TRBJ2-7; D unresolved. V lost 5 bases and J 6 bases, leaving 11 bases between the germline ends. Germline V gene data show CDR1 as SEHNR and CDR2 as FQNEAQ (reference sequence). This CDR3 region has 12 residues.